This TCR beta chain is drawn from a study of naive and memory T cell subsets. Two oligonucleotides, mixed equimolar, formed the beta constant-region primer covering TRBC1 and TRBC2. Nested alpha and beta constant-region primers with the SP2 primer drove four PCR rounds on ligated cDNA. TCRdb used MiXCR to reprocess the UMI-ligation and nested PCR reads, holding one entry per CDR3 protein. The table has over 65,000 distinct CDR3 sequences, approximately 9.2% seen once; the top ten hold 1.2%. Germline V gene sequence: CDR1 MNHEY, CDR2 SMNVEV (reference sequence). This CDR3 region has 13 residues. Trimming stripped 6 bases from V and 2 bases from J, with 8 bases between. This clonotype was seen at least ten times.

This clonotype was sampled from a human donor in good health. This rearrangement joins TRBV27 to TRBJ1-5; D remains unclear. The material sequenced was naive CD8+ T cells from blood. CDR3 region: CASSPFGNQPQHF. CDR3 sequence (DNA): TGTGCCAGCAGCCCATTCGGCAATCAGCCCCAGCATTTT.